These 12 T cell receptor beta chains came from one sample sequenced in a study of T cell repertoires in cytomegalovirus infection. TCRdb reprocessed the reads via MiXCR and lists one record per CDR3 protein. Seen here are hundreds of thousands of distinct CDR3 sequences, approximately 22% observed once, and the top ten hold about 18%. Sequencing was performed on CD8+ T cells from PBMCs. These receptors all stem from a human donor in good health (CMV status not recorded). Some clones in this sample may be carry-over from other donors' samples.

V and J are TRBV2 and TRBJ2-2; 12 positions match TRBD1. CDR1 is SNHLY and CDR2 is FYNNEI in the germline V gene. The V gene end was trimmed by 6 bases and the J gene end by 7 bases; junction bases not matched to a gene: 6. This CDR3 contains 15 residues. The CDR3 spells CASRTGQGALGELFF. Written as DNA, the CDR3 is TGTGCCAGCAGGACGGGACAGGGGGCTCTCGGGGAGCTGTTTTTT.

Many counts were recorded for this clonotype. At one boundary the junction diverges from the germline segment, which might be a read error. This chain connects TRBV29-1 to TRBJ2-1; 7 bases fit TRBD2. This CDR3 has 11 residues. The germline V gene encodes CDR1 SQVTM and CDR2 ANQGSEA. CDR3 amino acids: CSVEDRDGGWF. DNA for the CDR3: TGCAGCGTTGAAGATCGGGACGGGGGGTGGTTC.

CDR3 residues: CASSPLGPETGELFF. In DNA, the CDR3 is TGTGCCAGCAGCCCCTTGGGCCCGGAGACCGGGGAGCTGTTTTTT. The chain is built from TRBV7-6 and TRBJ2-2; no clear D. The V gene lost 5 bases and the J gene lost 5 bases, with 15 bases spanning the gap. Germline V CDR1 and CDR2: SGHVS, FNYEAQ. The CDR3 is made up of 15 amino acids.

The gene calls are TRBV20-1 and TRBJ2-7, with TRBD1 matching over 8 bases. J was trimmed by 5 bases and V by 1 base; bases with no gene match: 4. The CDR3 extends over 13 amino acids. CDR1 and CDR2 from the germline V gene are DFQATT and SNEGSKA (reference sequence). The CDR3 loop reads CSARAAGGHEQYF. CDR3 coding DNA: TGCAGTGCTAGAGCCGCAGGGGGCCACGAGCAGTACTTC.

CDR3 in amino acids: CASRHRDSYTGELFF. CDR3 coding DNA: TGTGCCAGCAGGCACCGGGACTCCTACACCGGGGAGCTGTTTTTT. The chain links TRBV2 to TRBJ2-2; D might be TRBD2 (6 bases). Germline V gene sequence: CDR1 SNHLY, CDR2 FYNNEI. This CDR3 is 15 amino acids long. V was clipped by 6 bases and J by 3 bases, with 14 bases between them.

This chain uses TRBV3-1 with TRBJ2-1, with D possibly being TRBD2 (5 bases). The V end lost 0 bases, the J end lost 8 bases, and 17 bases lay between the germline ends. Germline V CDR1 and CDR2: LGHDT, YNNKEL (reference sequence). The CDR3 spans 16 residues. CDR3 in DNA: TGTGCCAGCAGCCAAGATCTTGTGGCTAGCTTCCATGAGCAGTTCTTC. Its protein product is CASSQDLVASFHEQFF.

This clonotype was seen once. V and J are TRBV2 and TRBJ2-4, with a weak D call TRBD2 (5 bases). With 3 bases removed from V and 6 bases from J, the gap between germline ends came to 6 bases. The CDR3 totals 12 residues. The germline CDR1 and CDR2 sequences are SNHLY and FYNNEI. The CDR3 DNA is TGTGCCAGCAGTGATGGACTAAACATTCAGTACTTC. Translated: CASSDGLNIQYF. Full variable domain (missing parts from reference TRBV2 and TRBJ2-4): EPEVTQTPSHQVTQMGQEVILRCVPISNHLYFYWYRQILGQKVEFLVSFYNNEISEKSEIFDDQFSVERPDGSNFTLKIRSTKLEDSAMYFCASSDGLNIQYFGAGTRLSVL.

DNA for the CDR3: TGTGCCAGCACCCCTGAAGGGGGCACTGAAGCTTTCTTT. Residues: CASTPEGGTEAFF. V is TRBV6-5 and J is TRBJ1-1, with D tentatively TRBD1 (6 bases). Trimming removed 7 bases from V and 4 bases from J, with 13 bases in between. Germline V gene data show CDR1 as MNHEY and CDR2 as SVGAGI. The CDR3 extends over 13 amino acids.

This clonotype has only a few counts. The chain joins TRBV20-1 to TRBJ2-1, with D perhaps being TRBD1 or TRBD2 (5 bases each). The CDR3 spans 16 residues. CDR1 is DFQATT, CDR2 SNEGSKA, per germline (reference sequence). V lost 0 bases and J 1 base, leaving 13 bases between the germline ends. CDR3 residues: CSARDRGALSYNEQFF. The CDR3 DNA reads as TGCAGTGCTAGAGATAGAGGGGCCCTTTCCTACAATGAGCAGTTCTTC.

There are a few counts of this clonotype. Relative to the germline gene, one junction end is altered; a read error may explain this. This sequence joins TRBV28 and TRBJ2-1; D gene uncertain. CDR1 MDHEN and CDR2 SYDVKM come from the germline V gene. The CDR3 is made up of 14 amino acids. CDR3 nucleotide sequence: TGTGCCAGCAGCTCTCGACCCCTTTACAGTGAGCAGTTCTTC. The encoded protein is CASSSRPLYSEQFF. The variable domain in full, completed from reference TRBV28 and TRBJ2-1, reads DVKVTQSSRYLVKRTGEKVFLECVQDMDHENMFWYRQDPGLGLRLIYFSYDVKMKEKGDIPEGYSVSREKKERFSLILESASTNQTSMYLCASSSRPLYSEQFFGPGTRLTVL.

This clonotype was counted only a few times. The rearrangement uses TRBV29-1 and TRBJ2-2; D could derive from TRBD1 or TRBD2 (7 bases each). The CDR3 loop spans 16 amino acids. V lost 7 bases, J lost 0 bases, and 18 bases lay in between. Germline V gives CDR1 SQVTM, CDR2 ANQGSEA. CDR3 coding DNA: TGCAGCGCCAGAGGCAGGGGGGGACCGAACACCGGGGAGCTGTTTTTT. This gives the protein CSARGRGGPNTGELFF.

The genes are TRBV2 and TRBJ2-7, with D uncertain. The V end lost 1 base, the J end lost 7 bases, and 11 bases lay between the germline ends. The CDR3 length is 13 residues. Germline-derived CDR1 and CDR2 are SNHLY and FYNNEI. The DNA for the CDR3 is TGTGCCAGCAGTGAAGGGGTACCCCAGGAGCAGTACTTC. This encodes CASSEGVPQEQYF.